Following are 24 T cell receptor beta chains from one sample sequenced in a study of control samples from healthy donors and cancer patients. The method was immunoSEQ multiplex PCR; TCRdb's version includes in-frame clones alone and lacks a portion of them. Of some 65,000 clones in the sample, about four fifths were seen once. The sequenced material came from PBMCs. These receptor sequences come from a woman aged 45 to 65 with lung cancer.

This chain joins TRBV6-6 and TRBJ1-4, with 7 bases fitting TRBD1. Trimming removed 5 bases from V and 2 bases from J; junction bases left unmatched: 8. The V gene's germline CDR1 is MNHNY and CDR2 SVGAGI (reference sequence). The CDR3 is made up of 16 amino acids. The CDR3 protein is CASSHFRGPTNEKLFF. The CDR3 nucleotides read TGTGCCAGCAGTCATTTTAGGGGGCCCACTAATGAAAAACTGTTTTTT.

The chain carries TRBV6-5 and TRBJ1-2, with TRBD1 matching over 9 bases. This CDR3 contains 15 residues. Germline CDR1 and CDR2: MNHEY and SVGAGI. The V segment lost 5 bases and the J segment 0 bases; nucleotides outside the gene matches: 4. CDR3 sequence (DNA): TGTGCCAGCAGTCCCCGACAGGGGGCTAACTATGGCTACACCTTC. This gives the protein CASSPRQGANYGYTF.

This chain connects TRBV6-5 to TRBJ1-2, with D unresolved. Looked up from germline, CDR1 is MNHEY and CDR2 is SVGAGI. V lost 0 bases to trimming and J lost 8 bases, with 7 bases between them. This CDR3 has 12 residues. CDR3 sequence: CASSYSNGGYTF. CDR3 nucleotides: TGTGCCAGCAGTTACTCGAACGGGGGCTACACCTTC.

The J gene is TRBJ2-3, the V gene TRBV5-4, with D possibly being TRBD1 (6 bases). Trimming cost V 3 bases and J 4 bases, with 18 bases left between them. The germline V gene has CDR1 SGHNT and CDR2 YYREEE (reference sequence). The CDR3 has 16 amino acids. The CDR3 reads CASSSWTRTAADTQYF. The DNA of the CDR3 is TGTGCCAGCAGCTCATGGACTCGGACAGCAGCAGATACGCAGTATTTT. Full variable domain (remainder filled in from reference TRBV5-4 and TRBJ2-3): ETGVTQSPTHLIKTRGQQVTLRCSSQSGHNTVSWYQQALGQGPQFIFQYYREEENGRGNFPPRFSGLQFPNYSSELNVNALELDDSALYLCASSSWTRTAADTQYFGPGTRLTVL.

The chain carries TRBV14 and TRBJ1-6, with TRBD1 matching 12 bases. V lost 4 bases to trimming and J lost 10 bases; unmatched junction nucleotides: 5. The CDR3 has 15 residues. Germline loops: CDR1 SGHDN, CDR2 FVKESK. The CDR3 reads CASSRWDRGQSPLHF. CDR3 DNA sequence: TGTGCCAGCAGCCGCTGGGACAGGGGGCAATCACCCCTCCACTTT.

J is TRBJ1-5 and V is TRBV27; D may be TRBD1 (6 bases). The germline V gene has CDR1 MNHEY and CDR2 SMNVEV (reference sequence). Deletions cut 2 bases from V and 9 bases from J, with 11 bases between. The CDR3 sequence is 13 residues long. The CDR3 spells CASSLDRSGPQHF. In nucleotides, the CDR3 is TGTGCCAGCAGTTTAGACAGGTCGGGGCCCCAGCATTTT.

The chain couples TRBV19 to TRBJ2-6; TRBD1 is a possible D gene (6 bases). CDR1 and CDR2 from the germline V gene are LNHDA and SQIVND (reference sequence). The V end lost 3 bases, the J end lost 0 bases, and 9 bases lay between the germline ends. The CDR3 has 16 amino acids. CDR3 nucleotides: TGTGCCAGTAGTATCGACAGGTTCTCTGGGGCCAACGTCCTGACTTTC. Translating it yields CASSIDRFSGANVLTF.

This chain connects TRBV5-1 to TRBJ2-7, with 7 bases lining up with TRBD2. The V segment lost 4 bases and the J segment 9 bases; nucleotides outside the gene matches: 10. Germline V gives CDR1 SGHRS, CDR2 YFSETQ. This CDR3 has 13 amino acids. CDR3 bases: TGCGCCAGCAGCCCGGGGACGGGGGGACGGCAGTACTTC. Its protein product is CASSPGTGGRQYF.

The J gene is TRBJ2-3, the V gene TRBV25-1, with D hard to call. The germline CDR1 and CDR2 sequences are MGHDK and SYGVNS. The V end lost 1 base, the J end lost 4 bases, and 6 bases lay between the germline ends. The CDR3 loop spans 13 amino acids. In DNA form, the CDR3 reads TGTGCCAGCAGTGAATCTCCTTCAGATACGCAGTATTTT. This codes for CASSESPSDTQYF.

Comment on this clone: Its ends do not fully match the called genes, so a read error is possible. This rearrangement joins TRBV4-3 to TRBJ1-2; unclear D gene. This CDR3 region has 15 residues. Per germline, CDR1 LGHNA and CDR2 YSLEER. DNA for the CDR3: TGCGCCAGCAGCGAAGACCCCCGGGGAAACTATGGCTACACCTTC. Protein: CASSEDPRGNYGYTF.

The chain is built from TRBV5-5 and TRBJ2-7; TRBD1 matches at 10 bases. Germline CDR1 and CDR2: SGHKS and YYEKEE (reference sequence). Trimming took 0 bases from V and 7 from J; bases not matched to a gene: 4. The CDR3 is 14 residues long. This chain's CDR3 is CASSLGQGAEEQYF. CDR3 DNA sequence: TGTGCCAGCAGCTTGGGACAGGGGGCGGAGGAGCAGTACTTC.

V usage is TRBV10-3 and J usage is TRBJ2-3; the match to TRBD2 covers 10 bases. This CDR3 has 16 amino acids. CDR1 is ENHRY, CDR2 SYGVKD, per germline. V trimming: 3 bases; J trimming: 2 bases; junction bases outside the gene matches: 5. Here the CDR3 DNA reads TGTGCCATCAGTGAAGGGCTAGCGGGGGCCACAGATACGCAGTATTTT. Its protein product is CAISEGLAGATDTQYF.

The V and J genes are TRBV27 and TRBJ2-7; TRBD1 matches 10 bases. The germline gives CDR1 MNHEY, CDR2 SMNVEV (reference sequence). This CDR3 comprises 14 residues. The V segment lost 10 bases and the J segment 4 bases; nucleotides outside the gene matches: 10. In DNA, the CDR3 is TGTGCCACTCGCCCCGGGACAGGGGATTACGAGCAGTACTTC. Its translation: CATRPGTGDYEQYF.

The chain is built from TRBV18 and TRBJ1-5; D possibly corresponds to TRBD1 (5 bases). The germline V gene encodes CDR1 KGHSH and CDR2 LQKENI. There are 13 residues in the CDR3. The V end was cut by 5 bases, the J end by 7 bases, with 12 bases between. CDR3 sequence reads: CASSTTTDQPQHF. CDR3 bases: TGTGCCAGCTCAACGACGACAGACCAGCCCCAGCATTTT.

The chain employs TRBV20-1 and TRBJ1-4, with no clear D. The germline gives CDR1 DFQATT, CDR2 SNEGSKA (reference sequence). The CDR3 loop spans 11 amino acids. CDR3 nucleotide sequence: TGCAGCGCGGAGACGGGTGAAAAACTGTTTTTT. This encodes CSAETGEKLFF.

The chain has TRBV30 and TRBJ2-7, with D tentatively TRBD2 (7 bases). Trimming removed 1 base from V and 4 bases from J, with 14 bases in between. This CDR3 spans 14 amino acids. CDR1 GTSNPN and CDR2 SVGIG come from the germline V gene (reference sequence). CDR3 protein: CAWSDGGLSYEQYF. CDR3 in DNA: TGTGCCTGGAGTGACGGGGGGCTTTCGTACGAGCAGTACTTC.

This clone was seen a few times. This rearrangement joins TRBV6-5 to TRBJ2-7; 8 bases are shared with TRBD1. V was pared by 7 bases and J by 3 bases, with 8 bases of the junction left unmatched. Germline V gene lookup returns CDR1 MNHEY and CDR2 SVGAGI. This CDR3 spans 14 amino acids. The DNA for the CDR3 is TGTGCCAGCACCCGGGACAGGTCGGGCTACGAGCAGTACTTC. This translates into CASTRDRSGYEQYF.

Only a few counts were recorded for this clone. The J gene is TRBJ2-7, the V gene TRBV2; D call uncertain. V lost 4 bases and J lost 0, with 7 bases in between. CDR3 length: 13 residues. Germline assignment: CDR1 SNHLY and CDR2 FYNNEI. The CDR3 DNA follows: TGTGCCAGCAGTGTCACTGTCTCCTACGAGCAGTACTTC. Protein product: CASSVTVSYEQYF.

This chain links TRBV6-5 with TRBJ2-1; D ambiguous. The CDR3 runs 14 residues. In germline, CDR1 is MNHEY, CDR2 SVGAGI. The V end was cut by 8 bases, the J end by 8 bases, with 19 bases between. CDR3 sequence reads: CASAPTTVKDEQFF. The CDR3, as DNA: TGTGCCAGCGCCCCGACCACGGTGAAAGATGAGCAGTTCTTC.

This CDR3 is CASSPYQNQETQYF. The CDR3 DNA is TGTGCCAGCTCACCATACCAGAATCAAGAGACCCAGTACTTC. V is TRBV18 and J is TRBJ2-5; D not resolved. The V end lost 2 bases, the J end lost 2 bases, and 9 bases lay between the germline ends. The CDR3 spans 14 residues. Germline V lookup: CDR1 KGHSH, CDR2 LQKENI.

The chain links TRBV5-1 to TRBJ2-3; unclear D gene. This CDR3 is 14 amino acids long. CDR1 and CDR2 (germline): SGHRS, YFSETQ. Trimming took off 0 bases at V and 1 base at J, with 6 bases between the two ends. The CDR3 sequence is CASSLGIGTDTQYF. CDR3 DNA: TGCGCCAGCAGCTTGGGAATCGGCACAGATACGCAGTATTTT.

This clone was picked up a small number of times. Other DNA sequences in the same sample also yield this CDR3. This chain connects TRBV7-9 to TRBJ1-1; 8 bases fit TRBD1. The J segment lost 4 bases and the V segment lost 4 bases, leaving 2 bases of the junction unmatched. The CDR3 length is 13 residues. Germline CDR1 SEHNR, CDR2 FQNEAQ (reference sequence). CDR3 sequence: CASSSQGGTEAFF. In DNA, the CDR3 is TGTGCCAGCAGCTCACAGGGGGGCACTGAAGCTTTCTTT.

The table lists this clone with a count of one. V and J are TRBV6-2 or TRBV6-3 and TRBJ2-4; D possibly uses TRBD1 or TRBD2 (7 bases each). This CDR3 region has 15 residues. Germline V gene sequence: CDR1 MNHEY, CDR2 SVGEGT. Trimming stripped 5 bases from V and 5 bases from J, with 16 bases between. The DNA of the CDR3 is TGTGCCAGCAGTGGGCCAGGGGGGGCCCAAAACATTCAGTACTTC. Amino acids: CASSGPGGAQNIQYF.

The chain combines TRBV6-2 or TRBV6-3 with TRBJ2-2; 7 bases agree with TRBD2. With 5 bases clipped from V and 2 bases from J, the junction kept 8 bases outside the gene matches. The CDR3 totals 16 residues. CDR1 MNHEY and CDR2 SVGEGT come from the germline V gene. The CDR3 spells CASSREAGLNTGELFF. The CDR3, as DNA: TGTGCCAGCAGTCGGGAGGCGGGGCTAAACACCGGGGAGCTGTTTTTT.